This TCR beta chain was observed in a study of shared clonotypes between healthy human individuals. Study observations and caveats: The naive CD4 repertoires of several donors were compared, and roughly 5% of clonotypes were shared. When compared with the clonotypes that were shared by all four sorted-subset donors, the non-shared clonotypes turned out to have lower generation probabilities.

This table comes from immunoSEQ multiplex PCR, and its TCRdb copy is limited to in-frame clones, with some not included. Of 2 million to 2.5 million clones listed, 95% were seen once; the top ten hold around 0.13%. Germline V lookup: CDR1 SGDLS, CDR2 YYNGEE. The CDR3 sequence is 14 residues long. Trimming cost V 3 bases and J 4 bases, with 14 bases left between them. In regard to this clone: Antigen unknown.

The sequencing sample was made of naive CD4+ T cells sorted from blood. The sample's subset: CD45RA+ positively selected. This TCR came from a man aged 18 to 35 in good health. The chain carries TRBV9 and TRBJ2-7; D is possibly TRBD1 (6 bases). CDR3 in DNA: TGTGCCAGCAGCGGAACCGGGACAACATACGAGCAGTACTTC. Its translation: CASSGTGTTYEQYF.